This T cell receptor beta chain was retrieved from a study of STAT3 mutations in large granular lymphocyte leukemia. Study as a whole: Canonical activating STAT3 mutations were detected in roughly half of the longitudinally sequenced T-LGLL patients.

A note on this clone: The antigen remains undetermined.

Trimming removed 5 bases from V and 7 bases from J, with 14 bases in between. The CDR3 has 13 residues. The germline V gene has CDR1 SEHNR and CDR2 FQNEAQ (reference sequence). This table comes from immunoSEQ multiplex PCR, and its TCRdb copy is limited to in-frame clones, with some not included. The sample lists tens of thousands of clones; 88% were seen once. Findings and caveats of the study: In T-cell large granular lymphocyte leukemia, about half of patients showed multiple immunodominant subclonotypes. TCR clonotype switching after therapy occurred in 6 of 18 patients.

Sequenced sample: PBMCs. The receptor's source is a human donor with T large granular lymphocyte leukemia. Some clones in this sample may be carry-over from other donors' samples. This rearrangement joins TRBV7-9 to TRBJ1-2; D uncertain. Here the CDR3 DNA reads TGTGCCAGCAGCGACTCGAGGTGGGGTGGCTACACCTTC. Protein: CASSDSRWGGYTF.